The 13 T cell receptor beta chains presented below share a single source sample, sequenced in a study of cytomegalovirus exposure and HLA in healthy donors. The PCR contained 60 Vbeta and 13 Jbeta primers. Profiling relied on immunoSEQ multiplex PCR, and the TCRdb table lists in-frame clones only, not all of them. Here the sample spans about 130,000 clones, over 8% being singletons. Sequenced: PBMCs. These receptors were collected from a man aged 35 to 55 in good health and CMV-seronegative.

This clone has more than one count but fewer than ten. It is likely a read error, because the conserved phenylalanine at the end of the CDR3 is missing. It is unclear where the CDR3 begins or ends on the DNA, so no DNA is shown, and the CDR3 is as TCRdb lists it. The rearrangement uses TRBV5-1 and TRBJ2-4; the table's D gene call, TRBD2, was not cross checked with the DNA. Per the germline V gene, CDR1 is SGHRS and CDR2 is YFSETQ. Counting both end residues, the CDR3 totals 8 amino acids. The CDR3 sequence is CASSFGGD.

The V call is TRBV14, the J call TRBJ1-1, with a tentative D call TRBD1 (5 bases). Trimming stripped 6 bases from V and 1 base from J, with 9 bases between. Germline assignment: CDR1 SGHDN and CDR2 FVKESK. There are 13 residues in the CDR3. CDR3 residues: CASREGWNTEAFF. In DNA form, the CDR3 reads TGTGCCAGCAGGGAGGGGTGGAACACTGAAGCTTTCTTT.

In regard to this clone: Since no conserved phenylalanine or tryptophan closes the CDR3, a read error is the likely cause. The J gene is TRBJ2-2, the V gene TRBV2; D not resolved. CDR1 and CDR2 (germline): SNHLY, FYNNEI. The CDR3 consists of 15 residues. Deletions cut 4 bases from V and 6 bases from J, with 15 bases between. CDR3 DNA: TGTGCCAGCAGTGCCCGCGTTGGGCCCCCCGGGGAGCTGTTTGTT. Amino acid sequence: CASSARVGPPGELFV.

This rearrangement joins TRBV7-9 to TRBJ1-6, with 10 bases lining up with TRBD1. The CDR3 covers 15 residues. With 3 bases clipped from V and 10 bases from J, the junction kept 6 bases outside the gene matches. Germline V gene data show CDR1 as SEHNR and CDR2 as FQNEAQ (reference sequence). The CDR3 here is CASSFGTGDRSPLHF. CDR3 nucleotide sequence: TGTGCCAGCAGCTTCGGGACAGGGGATCGGTCACCCCTCCACTTT.

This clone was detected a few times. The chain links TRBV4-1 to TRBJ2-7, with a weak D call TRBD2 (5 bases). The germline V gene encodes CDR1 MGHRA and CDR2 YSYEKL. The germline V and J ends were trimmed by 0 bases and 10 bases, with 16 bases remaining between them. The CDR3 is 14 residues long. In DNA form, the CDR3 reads TGCGCCAGCAGCCAAGATCGCCTGGACTGGGATCAGTACTTC. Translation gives CASSQDRLDWDQYF.

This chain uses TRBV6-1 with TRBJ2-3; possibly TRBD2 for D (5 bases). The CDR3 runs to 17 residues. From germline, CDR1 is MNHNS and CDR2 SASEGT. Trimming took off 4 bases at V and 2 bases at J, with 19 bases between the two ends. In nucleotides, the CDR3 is TGTGCCAGCAGTGCCCCGAGGAGGCGGGTACACACAGATACGCAGTATTTT. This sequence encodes CASSAPRRRVHTDTQYF.

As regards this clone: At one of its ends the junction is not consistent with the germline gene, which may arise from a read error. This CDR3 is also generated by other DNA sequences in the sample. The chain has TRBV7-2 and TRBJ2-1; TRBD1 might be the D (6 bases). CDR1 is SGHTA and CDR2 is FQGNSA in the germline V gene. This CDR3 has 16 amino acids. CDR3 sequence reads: CASSLNRDSSYNEQFF. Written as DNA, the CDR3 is TGCGCCAGCAGCCTCAACAGGGATAGCTCCTACAATGAGCAGTTCTTC.

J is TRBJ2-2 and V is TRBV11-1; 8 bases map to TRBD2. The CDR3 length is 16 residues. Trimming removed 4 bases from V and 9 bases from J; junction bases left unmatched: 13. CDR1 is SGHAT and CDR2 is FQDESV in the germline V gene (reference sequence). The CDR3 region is CASSSASRGGRRELFF. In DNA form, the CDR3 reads TGTGCCAGCAGCTCCGCTAGCCGGGGGGGGCGGCGGGAGCTGTTTTTT.

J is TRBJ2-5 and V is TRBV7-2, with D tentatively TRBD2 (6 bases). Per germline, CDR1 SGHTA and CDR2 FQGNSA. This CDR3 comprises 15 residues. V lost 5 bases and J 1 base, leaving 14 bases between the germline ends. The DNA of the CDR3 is TGTGCCAGCAGCGTCTCCCCCGGGGGCCAAGAGACCCAGTACTTC. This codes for CASSVSPGGQETQYF.

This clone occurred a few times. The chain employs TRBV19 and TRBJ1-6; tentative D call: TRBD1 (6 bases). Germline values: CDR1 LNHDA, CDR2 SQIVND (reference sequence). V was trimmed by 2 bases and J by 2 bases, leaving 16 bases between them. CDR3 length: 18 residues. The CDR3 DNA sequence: TGTGCCAGTAGTATACAATCGACAGGATTTGCCTATAATTCACCCCTCCACTTT. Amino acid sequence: CASSIQSTGFAYNSPLHF.

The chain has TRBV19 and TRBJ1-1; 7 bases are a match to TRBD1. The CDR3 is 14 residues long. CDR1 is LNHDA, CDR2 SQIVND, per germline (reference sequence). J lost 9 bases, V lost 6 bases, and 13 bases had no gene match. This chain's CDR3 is CASSVEGTAVKAFF. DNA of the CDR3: TGTGCCAGTAGCGTAGAAGGGACAGCTGTAAAAGCTTTCTTT.

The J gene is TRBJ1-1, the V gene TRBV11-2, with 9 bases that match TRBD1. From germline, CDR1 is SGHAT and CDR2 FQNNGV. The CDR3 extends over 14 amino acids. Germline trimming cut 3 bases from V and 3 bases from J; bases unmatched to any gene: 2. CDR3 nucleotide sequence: TGTGCCAGCAGCTTGACAGGGGGAGACACTGAAGCTTTCTTT. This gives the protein CASSLTGGDTEAFF.

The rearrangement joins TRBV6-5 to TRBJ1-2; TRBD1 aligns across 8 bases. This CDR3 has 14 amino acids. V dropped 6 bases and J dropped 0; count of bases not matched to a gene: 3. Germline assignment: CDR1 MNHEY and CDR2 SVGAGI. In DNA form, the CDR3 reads TGTGCCAGCAGCCAGGGGGCGGCTAACTATGGCTACACCTTC. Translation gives CASSQGAANYGYTF.